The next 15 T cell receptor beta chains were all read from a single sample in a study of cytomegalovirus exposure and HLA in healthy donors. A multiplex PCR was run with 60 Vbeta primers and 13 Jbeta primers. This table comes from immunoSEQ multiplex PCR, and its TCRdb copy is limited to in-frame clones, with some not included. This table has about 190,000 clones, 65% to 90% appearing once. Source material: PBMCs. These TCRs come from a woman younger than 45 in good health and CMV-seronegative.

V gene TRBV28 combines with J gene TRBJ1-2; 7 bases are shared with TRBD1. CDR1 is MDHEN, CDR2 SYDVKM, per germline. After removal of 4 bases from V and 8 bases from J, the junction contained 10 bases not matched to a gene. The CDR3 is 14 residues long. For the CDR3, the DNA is TGTGCCAGCAGTTCAACCGACAGGGTGAGCGGCTACACCTTC. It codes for CASSSTDRVSGYTF.

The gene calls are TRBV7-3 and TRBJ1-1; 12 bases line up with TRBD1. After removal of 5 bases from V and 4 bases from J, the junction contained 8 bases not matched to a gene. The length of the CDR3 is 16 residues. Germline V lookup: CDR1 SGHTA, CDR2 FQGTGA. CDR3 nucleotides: TGTGCCAGCAGCCCAGGGACAGGGGGCTATGGCACTGAAGCTTTCTTT. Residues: CASSPGTGGYGTEAFF.

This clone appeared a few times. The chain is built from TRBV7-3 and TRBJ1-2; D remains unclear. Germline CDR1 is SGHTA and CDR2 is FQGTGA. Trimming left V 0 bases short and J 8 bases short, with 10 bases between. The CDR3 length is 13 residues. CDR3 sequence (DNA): TGTGCCAGCAGCTTAACAGGAGGCCTCGGCTACACCTTC. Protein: CASSLTGGLGYTF.

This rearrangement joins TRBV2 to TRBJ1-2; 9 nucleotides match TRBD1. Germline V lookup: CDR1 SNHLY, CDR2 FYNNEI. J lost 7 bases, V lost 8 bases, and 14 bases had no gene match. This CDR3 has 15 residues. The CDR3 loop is CASGRPFGQGFGYTF. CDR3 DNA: TGTGCCAGCGGACGACCCTTCGGACAGGGGTTTGGCTACACCTTC.

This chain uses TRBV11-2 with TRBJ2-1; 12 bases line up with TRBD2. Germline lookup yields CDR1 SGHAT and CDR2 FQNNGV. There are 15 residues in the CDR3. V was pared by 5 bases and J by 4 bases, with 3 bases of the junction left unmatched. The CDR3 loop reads CASSLTSGGYNEQFF. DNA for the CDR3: TGTGCCAGCAGCCTGACTAGCGGGGGATACAATGAGCAGTTCTTC.

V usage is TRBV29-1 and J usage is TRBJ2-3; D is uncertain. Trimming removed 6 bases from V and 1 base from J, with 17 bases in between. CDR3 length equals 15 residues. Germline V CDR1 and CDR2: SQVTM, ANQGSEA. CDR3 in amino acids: CSVARSVSGTDTQYF. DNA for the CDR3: TGCAGCGTAGCTCGTAGTGTCAGCGGCACAGATACGCAGTATTTT.

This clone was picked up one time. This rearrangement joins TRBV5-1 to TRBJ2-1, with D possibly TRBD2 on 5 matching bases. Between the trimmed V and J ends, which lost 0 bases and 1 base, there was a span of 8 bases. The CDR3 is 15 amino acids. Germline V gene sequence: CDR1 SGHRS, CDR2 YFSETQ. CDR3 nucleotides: TGCGCCAGCAGCTTGGACAGCGGTTCCTACAATGAGCAGTTCTTC. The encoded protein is CASSLDSGSYNEQFF.

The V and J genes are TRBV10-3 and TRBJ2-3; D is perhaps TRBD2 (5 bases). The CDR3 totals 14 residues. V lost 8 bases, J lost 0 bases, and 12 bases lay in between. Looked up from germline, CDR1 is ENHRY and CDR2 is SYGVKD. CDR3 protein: CAIREDTSTDTQYF. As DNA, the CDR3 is TGTGCCATCCGGGAAGACACTAGCACAGATACGCAGTATTTT.

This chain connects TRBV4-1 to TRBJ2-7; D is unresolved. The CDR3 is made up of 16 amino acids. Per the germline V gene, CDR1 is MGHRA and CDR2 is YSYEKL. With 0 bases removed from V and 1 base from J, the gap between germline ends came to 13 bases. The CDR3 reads CASSQDLRLSSYEQYF. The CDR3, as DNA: TGCGCCAGCAGCCAAGATCTCAGGCTTTCTTCCTACGAGCAGTACTTC.

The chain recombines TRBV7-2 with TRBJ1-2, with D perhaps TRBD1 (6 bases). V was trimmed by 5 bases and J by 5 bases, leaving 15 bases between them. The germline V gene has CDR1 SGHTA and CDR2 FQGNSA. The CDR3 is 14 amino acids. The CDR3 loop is CASSPAGTTYGYTF. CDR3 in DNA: TGTGCCAGCAGCCCAGCCGGGACAACATATGGCTACACCTTC.

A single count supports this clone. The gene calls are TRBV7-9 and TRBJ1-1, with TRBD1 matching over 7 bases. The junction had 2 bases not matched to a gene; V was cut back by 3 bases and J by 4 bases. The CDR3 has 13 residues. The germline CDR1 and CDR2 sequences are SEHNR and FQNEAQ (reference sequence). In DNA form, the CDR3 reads TGTGCCAGCAGCTTGACAGGGTTCACTGAAGCTTTCTTT. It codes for CASSLTGFTEAFF.

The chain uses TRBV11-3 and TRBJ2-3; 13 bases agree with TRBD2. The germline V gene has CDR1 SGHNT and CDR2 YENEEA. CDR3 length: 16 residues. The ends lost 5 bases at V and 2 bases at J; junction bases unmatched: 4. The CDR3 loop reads CASSEGLAGHTDTQYF. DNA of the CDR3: TGTGCCAGCAGCGAGGGACTAGCGGGACACACAGATACGCAGTATTTT.

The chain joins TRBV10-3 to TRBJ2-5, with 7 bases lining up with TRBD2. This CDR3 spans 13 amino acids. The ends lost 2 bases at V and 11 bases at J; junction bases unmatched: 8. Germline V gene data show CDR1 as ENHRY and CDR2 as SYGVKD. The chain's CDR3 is CAISEEDAGDQYF. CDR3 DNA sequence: TGTGCCATCAGTGAGGAAGACGCGGGGGATCAGTACTTC.

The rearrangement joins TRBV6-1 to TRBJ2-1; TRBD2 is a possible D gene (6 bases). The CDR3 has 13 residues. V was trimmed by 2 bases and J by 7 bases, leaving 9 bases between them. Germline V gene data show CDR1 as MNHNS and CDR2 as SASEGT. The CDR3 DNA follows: TGTGCCAGCAGTGAACAAAGCGGGAATGAGCAGTTCTTC. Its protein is CASSEQSGNEQFF.

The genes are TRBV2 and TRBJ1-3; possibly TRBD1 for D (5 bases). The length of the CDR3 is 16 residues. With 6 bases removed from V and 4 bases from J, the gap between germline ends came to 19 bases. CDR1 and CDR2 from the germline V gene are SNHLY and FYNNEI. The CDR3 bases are TGTGCCAGCAGCATAACAGGAGCCCTCGGGGGAAACACCATATATTTT. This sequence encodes CASSITGALGGNTIYF.